This entry lists 19 T cell receptor beta chains sequenced from one sample in a study of T-cell reconstitution after alpha-beta-depleted transplantation in children. TCRbeta library construction was performed incorporating unique molecular identifiers. One entry per CDR3 protein, called by TCRdb with MiXCR from the PCR reads. The data show approximately 91,000 distinct CDR3 sequences, roughly 8.3% seen once. The sample in question was PBMCs from the stem cell graft donor, obtained from the stem cell graft. These receptor sequences come from a human donor who donated a stem cell graft to a child with congenital amegakaryocytic thrombocytopenia.

This chain uses TRBV29-1 with TRBJ2-3; D is possibly TRBD1 or TRBD2 (5 bases each). The CDR3 runs 13 residues. CDR1 is SQVTM and CDR2 is ANQGSEA in the germline V gene. The V end lost 6 bases, the J end lost 4 bases, and 14 bases lay between the germline ends. The CDR3 reads CSVGPGGPDTQYF. CDR3 coding DNA: TGCAGCGTGGGACCGGGTGGTCCAGATACGCAGTATTTT.

This clonotype was counted ten times or more. The CDR3: CSSYNPGNEQFF. For the CDR3, the DNA is TGCAGTTCATATAATCCGGGAAATGAGCAGTTCTTC. This chain links TRBV20-1 with TRBJ2-1, with a possible D match to TRBD2 (5 bases). V gave up 8 bases and J gave up 7 bases, with 15 bases separating them. The germline V gene has CDR1 DFQATT and CDR2 SNEGSKA (reference sequence). The CDR3 sequence is 12 residues long.

In this sample, this clonotype turned up many times. This chain connects TRBV9 to TRBJ2-2; TRBD2 matches at 8 bases. V shed 2 bases, J shed 4 bases, and the junction held 7 bases outside the gene matches. From germline, CDR1 is SGDLS and CDR2 YYNGEE. This CDR3 is 16 amino acids long. This chain's CDR3 is CASSVTASGRTGELFF. CDR3 sequence (DNA): TGTGCCAGCAGCGTCACCGCTAGCGGGCGCACCGGGGAGCTGTTTTTT.

Many counts were recorded for this clonotype. The rearrangement joins TRBV20-1 to TRBJ2-3; TRBD1 is a possible D gene (6 bases). The CDR3 consists of 15 residues. CDR1 and CDR2 (germline): DFQATT, SNEGSKA (reference sequence). V was trimmed by 6 bases and J by 1 base, leaving 17 bases between them. The CDR3: CSAKENRVGTDTQYF. The CDR3 DNA sequence: TGCAGTGCAAAGGAGAACAGGGTCGGCACAGATACGCAGTATTTT.

This clonotype was seen many times. The J gene is TRBJ1-1, the V gene TRBV7-3; D is ambiguous. V gave up 5 bases and J gave up 8 bases, with 21 bases separating them. The CDR3 is 15 residues long. CDR1 and CDR2 (germline): SGHTA, FQGTGA. The CDR3: CASSLSAADKTEAFF. In nucleotides, the CDR3 is TGTGCCAGCAGCCTATCGGCGGCAGACAAGACAGAAGCTTTCTTT.

The sample holds a few counts of this clonotype. V gene TRBV30 combines with J gene TRBJ2-1, with 8 bases that match TRBD2. V lost 2 bases to trimming and J lost 2 bases; unmatched junction nucleotides: 8. The CDR3 totals 16 residues. Germline V gene lookup returns CDR1 GTSNPN and CDR2 SVGIG (reference sequence). The CDR3 spells CAWSFRAGAAYNEQFF. CDR3 nucleotides: TGTGCCTGGAGTTTTAGAGCGGGGGCGGCCTACAATGAGCAGTTCTTC.

Concerning this clonotype itself: A read error may explain this, as a much larger clone is one base away. V is TRBV4-2 and J is TRBJ2-3; the D call may be TRBD1 or TRBD2 (5 bases each). The CDR3 sequence is 12 residues long. Germline-derived CDR1 and CDR2 are LGHNA and YNFKEQ. Here the CDR3 reads CGSSEGPQTQYF. In nucleotides, the CDR3 is TGTGGCAGCAGCGAGGGACCTCAAACGCAGTATTTT.

This clonotype was observed at least ten times. This rearrangement joins TRBV20-1 to TRBJ2-3; 10 nucleotides agree with TRBD2. The J segment lost 4 bases and the V segment lost 4 bases, leaving 11 bases of the junction unmatched. Germline lookup yields CDR1 DFQATT and CDR2 SNEGSKA (reference sequence). CDR3 length: 16 residues. The CDR3 DNA follows: TGCAGTGCTACAGTTCTGGGACTAGCGATGTCAGATACGCAGTATTTT. The encoded protein is CSATVLGLAMSDTQYF.

This clonotype was seen at least ten times. CDR3 in DNA: TGCAGTGCGGATTGGCAGGGGGCCAACAATGAGCAGTTCTTC. Translating it yields CSADWQGANNEQFF. The V call is TRBV20-1, the J call TRBJ2-1, with 8 bases aligning to TRBD1. V lost 6 bases to trimming and J lost 5 bases; unmatched junction nucleotides: 9. In germline, CDR1 is DFQATT, CDR2 SNEGSKA (reference sequence). This CDR3 region has 14 residues.

The sample holds a few counts of this clonotype. This chain connects TRBV29-1 to TRBJ2-5; TRBD1 might be the D (6 bases). The V end was cut by 6 bases, the J end by 4 bases, with 18 bases between. Germline-derived CDR1 and CDR2 are SQVTM and ANQGSEA. The CDR3 is 14 residues long. This CDR3 reads CSVVGGPGLETQYF. The CDR3 DNA reads TGCAGCGTGGTTGGGGGCCCGGGGTTAGAGACCCAGTACTTC.

In this sample, this clonotype turned up many times. The chain couples TRBV10-3 to TRBJ2-1; 7 bases map to TRBD2. Trimming cost V 2 bases and J 0 bases; bases outside gene matches: 7. The CDR3 is 17 residues long. In germline, CDR1 is ENHRY, CDR2 SYGVKD. CDR3 amino acids: CAISETSGAYSYNEQFF. The CDR3 bases are TGTGCCATCAGTGAGACCAGCGGGGCGTACTCCTACAATGAGCAGTTCTTC.

Concerning this clonotype itself: This may stem from a read error, because a much larger clone lies one nucleotide away. This chain joins TRBV15 and TRBJ2-4; 9 nucleotides agree with TRBD1. This CDR3 region has 13 residues. In germline, CDR1 is LNHNV, CDR2 YYDKDF (reference sequence). The CDR3 nucleotides are TGTGCCACCAGCAGGGACAGGGGAAACAGTCAGTACTTC. It translates to CATSRDRGNSQYF. The whole variable domain, filled in from reference TRBV15 and TRBJ2-4, reads DAMVIQNPRYQVTQFGKPVTLSCSQTLNHNVMYWYQQKSSQAPKLLFHYYDKDFNNEADTPDNFQSRRPNTSFCFLDIRSPGLGDTAMYLCATSRDRGNSQYFGAGTRLSVL.

This clonotype came up many times. The rearrangement links TRBV20-1 to TRBJ2-5; 12 positions agree with TRBD2. Germline V gene lookup returns CDR1 DFQATT and CDR2 SNEGSKA (reference sequence). The CDR3 sequence is 17 residues long. V lost 0 bases, J lost 9 bases, and 14 bases stayed unmatched. The DNA for the CDR3 is TGCAGTGCTAGAGAGTATACTAGCGGGAGGAGGGGGTTGGCCCAGTACTTC. Protein sequence: CSAREYTSGRRGLAQYF.

This clonotype was seen at least ten times. The chain employs TRBV5-1 and TRBJ2-7, with 9 positions matching TRBD1. CDR3 length: 14 amino acids. V was clipped by 2 bases and J by 6 bases; unmatched bases: 6. Germline CDR1 SGHRS, CDR2 YFSETQ. The CDR3 region is CASSLGTGNGEQYF. The CDR3 nucleotides are TGCGCCAGCAGCTTAGGGACAGGGAATGGCGAGCAGTACTTC.

Many counts were recorded for this clonotype. This rearrangement joins TRBV5-5 to TRBJ2-1, with 12 positions matching TRBD2. V shed 2 bases and J 9 bases; nucleotides not matched to a gene: 6. This CDR3 spans 15 amino acids. CDR1 is SGHKS, CDR2 YYEKEE, per germline (reference sequence). DNA for the CDR3: TGTGCCAGCAGCTTTCCGGGACTAGCGGGTCGTGAGCAGTTCTTC. As protein: CASSFPGLAGREQFF.

This clonotype came up a few times. This rearrangement joins TRBV5-1 to TRBJ1-3; D unclear. CDR3 length: 15 amino acids. V lost 2 bases and J lost 0, with 9 bases in between. Germline V CDR1 and CDR2: SGHRS, YFSETQ. CDR3 sequence: CASSFEGLSGNTIYF. Here the CDR3 DNA reads TGCGCCAGCAGCTTCGAGGGTCTCTCTGGAAACACCATATATTTT.

This clonotype was seen repeatedly, ten times or more. The chain combines TRBV12-3 or TRBV12-4 with TRBJ2-5; TRBD1 matches at 7 bases. The CDR3 runs 13 residues. The V and J ends lost 7 bases and 9 bases, in that order; junction bases with no gene match: 11. In DNA form, the CDR3 reads TGTGCCAGCACTTTCAAGGGGGCCAGGGCCCAGTACTTC. It codes for CASTFKGARAQYF.

This clonotype has at least ten counts. V usage is TRBV12-3 or TRBV12-4 and J usage is TRBJ2-1, with 7 bases aligning to TRBD2. Trimming removed 6 bases from V and 4 bases from J; junction bases left unmatched: 9. CDR3 length: 15 residues. The CDR3 region has the DNA TGTGCCAGCAGGCCCGCAGCAGCGGGGTACAATGAGCAGTTCTTC. This codes for CASRPAAAGYNEQFF.

The sample holds many counts of this clonotype. The J gene is TRBJ1-1, the V gene TRBV21-1; the D call of TRBD1 is as the table states it, not checked on the DNA. TRBV21-1 represents a pseudogene. CDR3 length: 15 amino acids. The CDR3 spells CASRRGPHMNTEAFF. For the CDR3, the DNA is TGTGCCAGCAGAAGGGGGCCCCACATGAACACTGAAGCTTTCTTT.